The clone carrying this T cell receptor (beta chain) showed up just once. What it recognizes is unknown. Using immunoSEQ multiplex PCR, the repertoire was profiled, and TCRdb retains in-frame clones only, with some absent. The sample lists some 66,000 clones; about four fifths were seen once. This entry belongs to a study of OX40 agonist ivuxolimab in advanced cancers. Turning to the study itself: Those treated in dose escalation had hepatocellular carcinoma, melanoma, renal cell cancer or head and neck cancer.

Study-wide findings and caveats: In the expanded peripheral T cells, antigen specificity was never determined. Expansion of clones was among the lowest in partial responders at 0.1-3.0 mg/kg.

With 5 bases clipped from V and 7 bases from J, the junction kept 7 bases outside the gene matches. The CDR3 length is 15 residues. The germline V gene has CDR1 SGHAT and CDR2 FQNNGV. The sequencing used CD4+ or CD8+ T cells sorted from blood, collected in a trial of the OX40 agonist ivuxolimab. This receptor was identified in an adult with an advanced solid tumor such as melanoma, head and neck, liver or kidney cancer. V usage is TRBV11-2 and J usage is TRBJ1-6; 8 nucleotides line up with TRBD1. Written as DNA, the CDR3 is TGTGCCAGCAGCGGACCGGGACAGGTGAATTCACCCCTCCACTTT. This encodes CASSGPGQVNSPLHF.